These 17 T cell receptor beta chains came from one sample sequenced in a study of vaccination and CD4 T cells after COVID-19. Treatment in this sample: roughly ten-day PBMC culture with coronavirus spike peptide pools or control peptides (ViraFEST assay). Their target antigens are unknown. Sequencing of the DNA from cultured CD4+ T cells was carried out with the Oncomine TCR Beta short-read assay. One entry per CDR3 protein results from TCRdb running MiXCR on the PCR reads. The sample has 15,000 to 16,000 distinct CDR3 sequences, approximately 73% seen once; the top ten hold approximately 9.9%. The sample taken for sequencing was CD4+ T cells from blood, cultured in vitro. These receptor sequences come from a human donor who had recovered from COVID-19.

The chain employs TRBV20-1 and TRBJ2-7, with 7 bases aligning to TRBD2. Germline V gene lookup returns CDR1 DFQATT and CDR2 SNEGSKA (reference sequence). CDR3 length equals 14 residues. The ends lost 7 bases at V and 0 bases at J; junction bases unmatched: 9. The CDR3 is CSVYTSAVSYEQYF. The CDR3 DNA reads TGCAGTGTCTACACTAGCGCCGTCTCCTACGAGCAGTACTTC.

This sequence joins TRBV19 and TRBJ1-5; D gene uncertain. CDR1 is LNHDA and CDR2 is SQIVND in the germline V gene (reference sequence). This CDR3 region has 13 residues. V gave up 5 bases and J gave up 4 bases, with 9 bases separating them. CDR3 DNA: TGTGCCAGTAGTCCCGGACGAAATCAGCCCCAGCATTTT. It is translated as CASSPGRNQPQHF.

The V call is TRBV6-1, the J call TRBJ2-3, with a possible D match to TRBD2 (6 bases). V was trimmed by 7 bases and J by 0 bases, leaving 14 bases between them. Germline loops: CDR1 MNHNS, CDR2 SASEGT. CDR3 size: 15 residues. The chain's CDR3 is CASTPRGSSTDTQYF. CDR3 nucleotides: TGTGCCAGCACCCCACGGGGGAGTAGCACAGATACGCAGTATTTT.

Points on this clonotype: This may be a read error, as it is one base from a much larger clone. The chain carries TRBV30 and TRBJ2-1; no definite D call. Trimming left V 4 bases short and J 8 bases short, with 18 bases between. The V gene's germline CDR1 is GTSNPN and CDR2 SVGIG (reference sequence). The CDR3 has 14 amino acids. CDR3: CAWNRANGFDEQFF. The CDR3, as DNA: TGTGCCTGGAATAGGGCTAACGGGTTCGATGAGCAGTTCTTC.

The rearrangement links TRBV20-1 to TRBJ2-1, with 9 bases fitting TRBD2. Germline-derived CDR1 and CDR2 are DFQATT and SNEGSKA (reference sequence). The CDR3 runs to 13 residues. Trimming took 7 bases from V and 9 from J; bases not matched to a gene: 10. DNA for the CDR3: TGCAGTGGGGGGGTCGCGGGAGGGCGTGAGCAGTTCTTC. This gives the protein CSGGVAGGREQFF.

The rearrangement joins TRBV7-2 to TRBJ2-7, with no clear D. The germline V gene encodes CDR1 SGHTA and CDR2 FQGNSA. This CDR3 contains 12 residues. The V end lost 4 bases, the J end lost 4 bases, and 8 bases lay between the germline ends. This CDR3 reads CASSSNLYEQYF. In DNA, the CDR3 is TGTGCCAGCAGCTCCAATCTGTACGAGCAGTACTTC.

The sample holds a few counts of this clonotype. The chain uses TRBV18 and TRBJ2-7; D is ambiguous. V shed 8 bases and J shed 2 bases, with 16 bases lying between them. This CDR3 is built from 14 residues. Germline assignment: CDR1 KGHSH and CDR2 LQKENI. The CDR3 DNA follows: TGTGCCAGCAGCAAAGACTGGAACACCTACGAGCAGTACTTC. Its translation is CASSKDWNTYEQYF. Full variable domain (outside the CDR3, taken from reference TRBV18 and TRBJ2-7): NAGVMQNPRHLVRRRGQEARLRCSPMKGHSHVYWYRQLPEEGLKFMVYLQKENIIDESGMPKERFSAEFPKEGPSILRIQQVVRGDSAAYFCASSKDWNTYEQYFGPGTRLTVT.

The CDR3 DNA reads TGTGCCAGCAGTCCCCCATCTCTTATTAGGAGGTACTTC. Protein sequence: CASSPPSLIRRYF. The chain employs TRBV27 and TRBJ2-4; D not certain. Germline CDR1 MNHEY, CDR2 SMNVEV (reference sequence). The CDR3 covers 13 residues. V was cut by 5 bases and J by 15 bases, with 20 bases left in between.

The chain links TRBV24-1 to TRBJ1-5, with D uncertain. V dropped 5 bases and J dropped 2 bases, with 6 bases sitting between them. Germline V gene lookup returns CDR1 KGHDR and CDR2 SFDVKD. CDR3 size: 13 residues. CDR3 DNA sequence: TGTGCCACCAGTGCTCCAGGCAATCAGCCCCAGCATTTT. As protein: CATSAPGNQPQHF.

The CDR3 reads CASSLRTDIKTNEKLFF. The CDR3 nucleotides are TGTGCCAGCAGCCTTCGGACAGACATCAAAACTAATGAAAAACTGTTTTTT. This chain uses TRBV7-4 with TRBJ1-4; D perhaps matches TRBD1 (6 bases). In germline, CDR1 is SGHVT, CDR2 SQSDAQ. Trimming pared 5 bases from V and 1 base from J, leaving 17 bases between. CDR3 size: 17 residues.

V gene TRBV6-5 combines with J gene TRBJ1-2, with a weak D call TRBD1 (5 bases). The CDR3 runs 14 residues. Germline CDR1 reads MNHEY; CDR2 reads SVGAGI. Trimming stripped 0 bases from V and 7 bases from J, with 12 bases between. The CDR3 loop is CASSYSVGTAGYTF. In DNA form, the CDR3 reads TGTGCCAGCAGTTACTCTGTGGGGACCGCTGGCTACACCTTC.

The chain joins TRBV7-9 to TRBJ1-2; D is unresolved. V lost 1 base, J lost 4 bases, and 7 bases lay in between. CDR3 size: 13 residues. Germline V CDR1 and CDR2: SEHNR, FQNEAQ (reference sequence). The CDR3 coding sequence is TGTGCCAGCAGCTTAGGACGGTCCTATGGCTACACCTTC. This gives the protein CASSLGRSYGYTF.

The chain joins TRBV7-2 to TRBJ2-5; no clear D gene. This CDR3 is built from 13 residues. CDR1 SGHTA and CDR2 FQGNSA come from the germline V gene. Trimming cost V 4 bases and J 3 bases, with 9 bases left between them. CDR3 in DNA: TGTGCCAGCAGCTACACTGTCGAAGAGACCCAGTACTTC. It is translated as CASSYTVEETQYF. Variable domain in full (rest from reference TRBV7-2 and TRBJ2-5): GAGVSQSPSNKVTEKGKDVELRCDPISGHTALYWYRQSLGQGLEFLIYFQGNSAPDKSGLPSDRFSAERTGGSVSTLTIQRTQQEDSAVYLCASSYTVEETQYFGPGTRLLVL.

The chain recombines TRBV27 with TRBJ1-2, with a possible D match to TRBD1 (5 bases). V lost 5 bases and J lost 2, with 24 bases in between. CDR3 length equals 18 residues. The germline CDR1 and CDR2 sequences are MNHEY and SMNVEV (reference sequence). CDR3 region: CASSGRDQQGRTNYGYTF. CDR3 nucleotide sequence: TGTGCCAGCAGTGGGAGAGACCAGCAGGGACGAACCAACTATGGCTACACCTTC.

The chain has TRBV20-1 and TRBJ2-3, with 9 bases aligning to TRBD2. Germline lookup yields CDR1 DFQATT and CDR2 SNEGSKA (reference sequence). Losses at the gene ends were 1 base for V and 4 bases for J; bases not matched to a gene: 9. The CDR3 spans 16 residues. CDR3 DNA sequence: TGCAGTGCTAGAGTGATAGCGGGAGCTCTCGCAGATACGCAGTATTTT. Encoded protein: CSARVIAGALADTQYF.

The chain carries TRBV21-1 and TRBJ2-1; the D call of TRBD1 is as the table states it, not checked on the DNA. TRBV21-1 is a listed pseudogene. The CDR3 consists of 18 residues. This CDR3 reads CASSVDRARGGRNEWQFF. The DNA for the CDR3 is TGTGCCAGCAGCGTGGACAGGGCGCGGGGGGGTAGGAATGAGTGGCAGTTCTTC.

The chain couples TRBV20-1 to TRBJ1-1, with a weak D call TRBD1 (6 bases). CDR3 size: 11 residues. Germline V gene sequence: CDR1 DFQATT, CDR2 SNEGSKA (reference sequence). The CDR3 nucleotides read TGCAGCGGGAGAGGGGGGATTGAAGCTTTCTTT. It yields the protein CSGRGGIEAFF.